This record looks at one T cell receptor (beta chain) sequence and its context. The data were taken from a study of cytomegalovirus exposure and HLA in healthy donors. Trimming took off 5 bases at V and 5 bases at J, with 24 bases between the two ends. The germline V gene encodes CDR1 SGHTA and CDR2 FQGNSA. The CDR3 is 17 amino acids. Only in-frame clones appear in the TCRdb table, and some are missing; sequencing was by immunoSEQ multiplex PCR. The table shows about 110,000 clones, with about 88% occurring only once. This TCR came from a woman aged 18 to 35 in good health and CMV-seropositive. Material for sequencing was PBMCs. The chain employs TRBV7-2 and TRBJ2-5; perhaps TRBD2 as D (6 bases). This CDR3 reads CASSPRPGDLGVETQYF. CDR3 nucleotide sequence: TGTGCCAGCAGCCCACGCCCGGGGGATCTTGGAGTGGAGACCCAGTACTTC.